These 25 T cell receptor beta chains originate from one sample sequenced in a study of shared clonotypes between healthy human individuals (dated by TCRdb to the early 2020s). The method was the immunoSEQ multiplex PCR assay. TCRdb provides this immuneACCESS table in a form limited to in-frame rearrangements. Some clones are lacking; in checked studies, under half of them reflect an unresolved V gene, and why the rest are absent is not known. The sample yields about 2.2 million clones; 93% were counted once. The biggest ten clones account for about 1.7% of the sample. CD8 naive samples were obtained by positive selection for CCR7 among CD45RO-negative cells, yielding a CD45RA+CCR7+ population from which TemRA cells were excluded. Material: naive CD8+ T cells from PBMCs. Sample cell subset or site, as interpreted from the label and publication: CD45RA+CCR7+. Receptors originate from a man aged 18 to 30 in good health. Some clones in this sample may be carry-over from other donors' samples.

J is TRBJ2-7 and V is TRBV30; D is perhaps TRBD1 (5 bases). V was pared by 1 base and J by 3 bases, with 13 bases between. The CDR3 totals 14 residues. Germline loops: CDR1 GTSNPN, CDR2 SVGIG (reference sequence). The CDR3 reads CAWSGQSFVYEQYF. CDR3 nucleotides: TGTGCCTGGAGTGGACAGTCCTTTGTCTACGAGCAGTACTTC.

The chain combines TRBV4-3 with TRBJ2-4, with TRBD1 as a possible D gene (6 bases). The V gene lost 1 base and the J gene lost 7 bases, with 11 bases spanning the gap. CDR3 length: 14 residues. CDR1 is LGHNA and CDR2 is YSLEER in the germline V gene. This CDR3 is CASSQVWGQNIQYF. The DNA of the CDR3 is TGCGCCAGCAGCCAAGTGTGGGGGCAGAACATTCAGTACTTC.

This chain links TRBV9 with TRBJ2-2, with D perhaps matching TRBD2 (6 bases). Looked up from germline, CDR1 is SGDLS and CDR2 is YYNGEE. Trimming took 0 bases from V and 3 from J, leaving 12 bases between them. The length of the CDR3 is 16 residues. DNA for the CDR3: TGTGCCAGCAGCGTAGCTTTTACGGGGGACACCGGGGAGCTGTTTTTT. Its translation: CASSVAFTGDTGELFF.

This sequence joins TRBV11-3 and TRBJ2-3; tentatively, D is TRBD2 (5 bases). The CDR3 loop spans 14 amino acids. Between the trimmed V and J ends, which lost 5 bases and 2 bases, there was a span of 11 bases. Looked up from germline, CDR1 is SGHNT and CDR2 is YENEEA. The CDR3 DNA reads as TGTGCCAGCAGCGAGGGCGGTGTCACAGATACGCAGTATTTT. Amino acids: CASSEGGVTDTQYF.

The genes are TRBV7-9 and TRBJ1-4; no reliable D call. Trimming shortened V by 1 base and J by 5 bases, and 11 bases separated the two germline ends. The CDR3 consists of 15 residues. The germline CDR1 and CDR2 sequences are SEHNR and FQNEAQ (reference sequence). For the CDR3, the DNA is TGTGCCAGCAGCTTAGGTCTGGGAGGAAATGAAAAACTGTTTTTT. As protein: CASSLGLGGNEKLFF.

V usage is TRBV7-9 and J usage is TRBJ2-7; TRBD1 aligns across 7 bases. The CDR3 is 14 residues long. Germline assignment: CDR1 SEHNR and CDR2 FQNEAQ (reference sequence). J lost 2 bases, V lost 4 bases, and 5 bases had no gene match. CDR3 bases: TGTGCCAGCAGCTCGGGGACAGCGACCTACGAGCAGTACTTC. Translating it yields CASSSGTATYEQYF. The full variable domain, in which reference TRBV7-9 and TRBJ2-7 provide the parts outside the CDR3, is DTGVSQNPRHKITKRGQNVTFRCDPISEHNRLYWYRQTLGQGPEFLTYFQNEAQLEKSRLLSDRFSAERPKGSFSTLEIQRTEQGDSAMYLCASSSGTATYEQYFGPGTRLTVT.

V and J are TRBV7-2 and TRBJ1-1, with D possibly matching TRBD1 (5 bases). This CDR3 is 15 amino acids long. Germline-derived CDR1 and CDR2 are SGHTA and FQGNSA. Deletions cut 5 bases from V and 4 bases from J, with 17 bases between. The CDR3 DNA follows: TGTGCCAGCAGCCCTGGGACGGTGTTAAGCACTGAAGCTTTCTTT. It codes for CASSPGTVLSTEAFF.

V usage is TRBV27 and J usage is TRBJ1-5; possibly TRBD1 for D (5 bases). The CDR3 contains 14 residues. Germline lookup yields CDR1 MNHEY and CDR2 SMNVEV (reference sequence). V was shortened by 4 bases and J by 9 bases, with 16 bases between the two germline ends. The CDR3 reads CASSSMTPGRPQHF. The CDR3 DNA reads TGTGCCAGCAGTTCGATGACACCGGGGCGGCCCCAGCATTTT.

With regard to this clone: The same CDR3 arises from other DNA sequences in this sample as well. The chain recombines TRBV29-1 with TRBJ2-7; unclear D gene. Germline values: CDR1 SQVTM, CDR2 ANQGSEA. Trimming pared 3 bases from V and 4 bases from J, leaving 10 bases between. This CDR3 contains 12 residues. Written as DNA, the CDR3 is TGCAGCGTTGAGGTCAGGCCTTACGAGCAGTACTTC. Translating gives CSVEVRPYEQYF.

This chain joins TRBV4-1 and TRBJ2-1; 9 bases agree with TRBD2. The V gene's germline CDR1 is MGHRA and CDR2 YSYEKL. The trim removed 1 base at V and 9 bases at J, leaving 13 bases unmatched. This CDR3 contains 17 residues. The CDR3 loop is CASSQVGGGSGSGEQFF. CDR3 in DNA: TGCGCCAGCAGCCAAGTGGGTGGGGGTAGCGGGAGTGGTGAGCAGTTCTTC.

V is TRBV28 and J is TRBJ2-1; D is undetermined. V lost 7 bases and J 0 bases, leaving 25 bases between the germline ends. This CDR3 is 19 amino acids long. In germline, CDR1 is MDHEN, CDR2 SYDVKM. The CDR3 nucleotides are TGTGCCAGCATGCCCCGCAGAGCCAAGGTCCCTGACTCCTACAATGAGCAGTTCTTC. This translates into CASMPRRAKVPDSYNEQFF.

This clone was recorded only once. The CDR3 is CASSLGPGQRSEAFF. DNA of the CDR3: TGTGCCAGCAGCTTAGGTCCAGGCCAGCGTTCTGAAGCTTTCTTT. The chain carries TRBV7-3 and TRBJ1-1; D uncertain. V was clipped by 2 bases and J by 6 bases, with 16 bases between them. CDR1 and CDR2 from the germline V gene are SGHTA and FQGTGA. CDR3 length: 15 residues. Drawing the rest from reference TRBV7-3 and TRBJ1-1, the complete variable domain is GAGVSQTPSNKVTEKGKYVELRCDPISGHTALYWYRQSLGQGPEFLIYFQGTGAADDSGLPNDRFFAVRPEGSVSTLKIQRTERGDSAVYLCASSLGPGQRSEAFFGQGTRLTVV.

CDR3: CAWSGWEGEQYF. As DNA, the CDR3 is TGTGCCTGGAGTGGATGGGAGGGCGAGCAGTACTTC. This sequence joins TRBV30 and TRBJ2-7; 7 nucleotides line up with TRBD2. CDR1 and CDR2 (germline): GTSNPN, SVGIG (reference sequence). There are 12 residues in the CDR3. The V and J ends lost 1 base and 6 bases, in that order; junction bases with no gene match: 3.

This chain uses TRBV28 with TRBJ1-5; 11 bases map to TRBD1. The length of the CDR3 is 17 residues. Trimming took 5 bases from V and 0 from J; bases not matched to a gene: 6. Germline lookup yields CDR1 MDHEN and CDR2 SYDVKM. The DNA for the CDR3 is TGTGCCAGCAGTGGGGACAGGGGGGTGAGTAGCAATCAGCCCCAGCATTTT. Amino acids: CASSGDRGVSSNQPQHF.

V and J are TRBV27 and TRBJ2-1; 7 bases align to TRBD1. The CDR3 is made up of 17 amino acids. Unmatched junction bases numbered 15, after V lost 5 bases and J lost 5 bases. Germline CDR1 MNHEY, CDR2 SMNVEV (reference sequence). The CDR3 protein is CASSPNQRWTGHNEQFF. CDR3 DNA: TGTGCCAGCAGTCCGAATCAGCGTTGGACAGGACACAATGAGCAGTTCTTC.

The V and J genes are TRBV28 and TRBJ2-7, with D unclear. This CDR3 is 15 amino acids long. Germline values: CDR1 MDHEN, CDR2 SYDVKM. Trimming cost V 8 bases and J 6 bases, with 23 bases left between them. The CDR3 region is CASGMNPRGVGEQYF. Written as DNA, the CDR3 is TGTGCCAGCGGGATGAATCCCCGAGGAGTTGGCGAGCAGTACTTC.

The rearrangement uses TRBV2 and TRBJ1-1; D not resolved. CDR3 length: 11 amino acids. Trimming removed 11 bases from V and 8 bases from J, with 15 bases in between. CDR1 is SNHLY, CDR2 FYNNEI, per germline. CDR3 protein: CAPNDRNEAFF. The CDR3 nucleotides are TGTGCCCCTAACGACCGGAACGAAGCTTTCTTT.

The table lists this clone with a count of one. The CDR3 region is CASSLTAGYNEQFF. The CDR3 DNA follows: TGCGCCAGCAGCTTGACGGCGGGGTACAATGAGCAGTTCTTC. The gene calls are TRBV5-1 and TRBJ2-1, with TRBD2 as a possible D gene (6 bases). The CDR3 consists of 14 residues. The V gene lost 1 base and the J gene lost 4 bases, with 9 bases spanning the gap. Germline V gene sequence: CDR1 SGHRS, CDR2 YFSETQ.

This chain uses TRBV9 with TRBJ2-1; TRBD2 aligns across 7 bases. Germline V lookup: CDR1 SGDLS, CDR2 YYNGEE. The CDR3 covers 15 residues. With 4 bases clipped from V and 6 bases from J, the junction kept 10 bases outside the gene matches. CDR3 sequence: CASSWAGALFNEQFF. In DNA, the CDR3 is TGTGCCAGCAGCTGGGCGGGAGCCTTGTTCAATGAGCAGTTCTTC.

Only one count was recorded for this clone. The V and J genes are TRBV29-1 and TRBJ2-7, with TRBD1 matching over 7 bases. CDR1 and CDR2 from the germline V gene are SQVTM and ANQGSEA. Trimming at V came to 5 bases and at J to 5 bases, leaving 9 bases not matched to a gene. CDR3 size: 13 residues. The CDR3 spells CSVNYRGPHEQYF. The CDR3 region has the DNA TGCAGCGTTAACTACAGGGGTCCCCACGAGCAGTACTTC.

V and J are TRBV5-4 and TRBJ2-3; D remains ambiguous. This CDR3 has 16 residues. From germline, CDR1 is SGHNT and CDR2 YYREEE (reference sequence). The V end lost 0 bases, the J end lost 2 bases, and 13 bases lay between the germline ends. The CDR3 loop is CASSLGVRPTTDTQYF. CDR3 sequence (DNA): TGTGCCAGCAGCTTGGGCGTGCGACCCACCACAGATACGCAGTATTTT. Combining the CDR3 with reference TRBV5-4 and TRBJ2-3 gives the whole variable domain ETGVTQSPTHLIKTRGQQVTLRCSSQSGHNTVSWYQQALGQGPQFIFQYYREEENGRGNFPPRFSGLQFPNYSSELNVNALELDDSALYLCASSLGVRPTTDTQYFGPGTRLTVL.

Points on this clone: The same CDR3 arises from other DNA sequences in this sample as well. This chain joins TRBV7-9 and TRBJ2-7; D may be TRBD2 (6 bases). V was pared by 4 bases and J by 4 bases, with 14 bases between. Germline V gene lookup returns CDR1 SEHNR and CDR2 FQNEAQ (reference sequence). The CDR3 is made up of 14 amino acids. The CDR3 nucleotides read TGTGCCAGCAGCTCTGGAGGGGTGTCGTACGAGCAGTACTTC. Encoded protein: CASSSGGVSYEQYF. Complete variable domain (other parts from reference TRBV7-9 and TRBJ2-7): DTGVSQNPRHKITKRGQNVTFRCDPISEHNRLYWYRQTLGQGPEFLTYFQNEAQLEKSRLLSDRFSAERPKGSFSTLEIQRTEQGDSAMYLCASSSGGVSYEQYFGPGTRLTVT.

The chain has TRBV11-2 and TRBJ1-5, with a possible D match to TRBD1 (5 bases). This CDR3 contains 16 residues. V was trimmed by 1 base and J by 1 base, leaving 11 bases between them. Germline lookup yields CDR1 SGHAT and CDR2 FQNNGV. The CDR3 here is CASSLGGSGSNQPQHF. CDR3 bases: TGTGCCAGCAGCTTAGGGGGCAGTGGAAGCAATCAGCCCCAGCATTTT.

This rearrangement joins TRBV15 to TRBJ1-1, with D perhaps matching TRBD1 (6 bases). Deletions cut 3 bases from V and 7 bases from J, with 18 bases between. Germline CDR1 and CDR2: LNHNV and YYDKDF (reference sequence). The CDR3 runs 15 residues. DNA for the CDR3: TGTGCCACCAGCAGGACGGGGGGGGCTGATGGTGAAGCTTTCTTT. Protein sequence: CATSRTGGADGEAFF.

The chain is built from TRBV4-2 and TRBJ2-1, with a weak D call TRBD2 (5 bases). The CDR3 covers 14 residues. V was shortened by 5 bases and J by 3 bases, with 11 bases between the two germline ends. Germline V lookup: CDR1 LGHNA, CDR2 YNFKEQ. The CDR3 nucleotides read TGTGCCAGCAGCTCACGGGGAGACTACAATGAGCAGTTCTTC. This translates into CASSSRGDYNEQFF.